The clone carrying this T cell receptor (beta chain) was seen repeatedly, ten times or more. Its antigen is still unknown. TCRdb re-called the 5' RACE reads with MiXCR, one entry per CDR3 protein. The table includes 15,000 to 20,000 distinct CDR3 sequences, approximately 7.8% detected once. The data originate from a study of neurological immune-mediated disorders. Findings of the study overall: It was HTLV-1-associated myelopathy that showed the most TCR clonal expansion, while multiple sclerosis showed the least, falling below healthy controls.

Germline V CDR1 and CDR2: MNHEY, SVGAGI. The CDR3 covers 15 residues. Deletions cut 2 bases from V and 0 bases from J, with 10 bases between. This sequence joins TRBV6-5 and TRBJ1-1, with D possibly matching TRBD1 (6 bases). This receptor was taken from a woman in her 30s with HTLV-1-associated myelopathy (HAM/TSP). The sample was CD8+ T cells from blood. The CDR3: CASSYQDSLNTEAFF. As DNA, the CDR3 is TGTGCCAGCAGTTACCAGGACAGTCTGAACACTGAAGCTTTCTTT.